This T cell receptor (beta chain) was identified in a study of T cell changes during pregnancy in multiple sclerosis (dated by TCRdb to between 2018 and 2020). Turning to the overall study: The study examined how the T cell repertoire changed over the course of pregnancy in women with multiple sclerosis.

From the germline V gene, CDR1 is SGDLS and CDR2 is YYNGEE. From the cysteine through the phenylalanine, the CDR3 covers 18 amino acids. Just CDR3 DNA is preserved here, 54 bases in frame from base 1. Unmatched junction bases come to 17, with V trimmed by 4 bases and J by 6 bases. Libraries came from the immunoSEQ multiplex PCR assay. TCRdb carries this immuneACCESS record with in-frame sequences only. Its versions omit some clonotypes, under half of them owing to an unresolved V gene in the studies checked, with the rest unexplained. The sample table lists about 73,000 clones, roughly 90% of them with a count of one. The top ten clones comprise approximately 9.5% of the sample. This clone showed up just once. Its antigen is still unknown. One base away there is no much larger clone; base qualities are not given.

Material: peripheral blood, obtained after pregnancy. This TCR was sampled from a female donor in good health, enrolled as a control in a pregnancy study. The chain couples TRBV9 to TRBJ2-1, with TRBD2 identical over 9 junction bases. The nucleotide sequence is given as TGTGCCAGCAGCCGCCTCATAGCGGGAGAACCTCTCGGCAATGAGCAGTTCTTC. It translates to CASSRLIAGEPLGNEQFF. Beyond the CDR3, the reference TRBV9 and TRBJ2-1 genes provide the residues; the full variable domain reads: DSGVTQTPKHLITATGQRVTLRCSPRSGDLSVYWYQQSLDQGLQFLIQYYNGEERAKGNILERFSAQQFPDLHSELNLSSLELGDSALYFCASSRLIAGEPLGNEQFFGPGTRLTVL.